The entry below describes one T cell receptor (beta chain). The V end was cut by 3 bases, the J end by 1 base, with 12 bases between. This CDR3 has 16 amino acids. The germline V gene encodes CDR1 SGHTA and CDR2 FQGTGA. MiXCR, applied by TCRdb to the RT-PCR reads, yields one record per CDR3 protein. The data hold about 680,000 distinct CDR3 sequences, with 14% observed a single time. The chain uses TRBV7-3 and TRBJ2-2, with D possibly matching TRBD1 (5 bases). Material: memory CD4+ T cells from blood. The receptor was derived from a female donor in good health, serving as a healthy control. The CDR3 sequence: CASSFDSQLNTGELFF. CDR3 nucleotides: TGTGCCAGCAGCTTCGACAGCCAGTTGAACACCGGGGAGCTGTTTTTT.